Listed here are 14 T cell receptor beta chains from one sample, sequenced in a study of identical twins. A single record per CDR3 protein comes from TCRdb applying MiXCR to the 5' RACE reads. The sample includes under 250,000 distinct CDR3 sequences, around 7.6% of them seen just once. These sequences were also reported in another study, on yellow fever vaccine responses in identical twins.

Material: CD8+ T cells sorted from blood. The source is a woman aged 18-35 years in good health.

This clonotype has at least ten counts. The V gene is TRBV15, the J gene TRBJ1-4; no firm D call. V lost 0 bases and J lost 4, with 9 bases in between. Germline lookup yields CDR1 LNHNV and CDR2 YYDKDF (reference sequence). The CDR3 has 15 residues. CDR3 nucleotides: TGTGCCACCAGCAGAGAAGCAAGATATAATGAAAAACTGTTTTTT. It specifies CATSREARYNEKLFF.

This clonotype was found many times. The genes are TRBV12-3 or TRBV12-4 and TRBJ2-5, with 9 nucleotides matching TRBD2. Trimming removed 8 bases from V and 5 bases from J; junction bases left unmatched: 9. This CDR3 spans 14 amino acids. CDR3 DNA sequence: TGTGCCAGCTTCGCAGCGGGGGGTTCGGAGACCCAGTACTTC. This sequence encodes CASFAAGGSETQYF.

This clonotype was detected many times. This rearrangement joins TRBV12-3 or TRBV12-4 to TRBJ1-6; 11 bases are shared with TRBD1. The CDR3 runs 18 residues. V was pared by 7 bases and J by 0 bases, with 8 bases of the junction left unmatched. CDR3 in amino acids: CASTQTGTGGSYNSPLHF. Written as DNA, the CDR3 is TGTGCCAGCACCCAAACCGGGACAGGGGGCTCCTATAATTCACCCCTCCACTTT.

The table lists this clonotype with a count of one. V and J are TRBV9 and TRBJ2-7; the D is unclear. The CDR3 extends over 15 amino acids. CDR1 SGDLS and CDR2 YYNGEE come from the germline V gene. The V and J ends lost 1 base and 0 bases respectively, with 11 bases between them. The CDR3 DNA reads TGTGCCAGCAGCGTACGCGGATCAAGCTCCTACGAGCAGTACTTC. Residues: CASSVRGSSSYEQYF.

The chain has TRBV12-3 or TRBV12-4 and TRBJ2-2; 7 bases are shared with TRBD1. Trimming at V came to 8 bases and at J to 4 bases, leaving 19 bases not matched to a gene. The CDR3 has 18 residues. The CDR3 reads CASCLARQGERSTGELFF. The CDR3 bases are TGTGCCAGCTGCTTAGCCAGACAGGGCGAAAGGTCCACCGGGGAGCTGTTTTTT.

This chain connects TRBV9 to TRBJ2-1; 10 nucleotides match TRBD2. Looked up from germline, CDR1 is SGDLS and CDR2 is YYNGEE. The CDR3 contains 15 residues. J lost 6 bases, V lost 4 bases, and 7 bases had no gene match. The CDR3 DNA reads TGTGCCAGCAGCCCGCGGCTAGCGGGAGTCAATGAGCAGTTCTTC. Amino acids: CASSPRLAGVNEQFF.

DNA for the CDR3: TGTGCCAGCAGTACCGCAGGGAAGTCCCCCACAGATACGCAGTATTTT. Translation: CASSTAGKSPTDTQYF. J is TRBJ2-3 and V is TRBV6-1; weak D call: TRBD1 (5 bases). Between the trimmed V and J ends, which lost 5 bases and 2 bases, there was a span of 17 bases. The CDR3 extends over 16 amino acids. CDR1 and CDR2 (germline): MNHNS, SASEGT.

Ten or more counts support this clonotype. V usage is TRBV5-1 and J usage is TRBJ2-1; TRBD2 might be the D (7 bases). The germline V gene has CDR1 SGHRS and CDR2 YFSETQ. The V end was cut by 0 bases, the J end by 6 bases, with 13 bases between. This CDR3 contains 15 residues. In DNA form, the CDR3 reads TGCGCCAGCAGCTTGGCTGGAGGGGGGGTCAATGAGCAGTTCTTC. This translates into CASSLAGGGVNEQFF.

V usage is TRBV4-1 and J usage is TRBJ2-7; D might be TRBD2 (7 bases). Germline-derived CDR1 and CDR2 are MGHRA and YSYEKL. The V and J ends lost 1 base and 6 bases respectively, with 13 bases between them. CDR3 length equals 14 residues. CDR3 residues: CASSQGGGGGEQYF. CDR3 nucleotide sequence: TGCGCCAGCAGCCAAGGTGGAGGGGGGGGCGAGCAGTACTTC.

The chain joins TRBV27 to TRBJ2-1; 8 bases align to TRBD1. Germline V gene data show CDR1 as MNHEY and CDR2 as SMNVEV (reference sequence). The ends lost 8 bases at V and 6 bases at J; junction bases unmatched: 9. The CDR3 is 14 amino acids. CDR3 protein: CASGTGGPTNEQFF. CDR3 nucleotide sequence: TGTGCCAGCGGTACAGGGGGTCCCACCAATGAGCAGTTCTTC.

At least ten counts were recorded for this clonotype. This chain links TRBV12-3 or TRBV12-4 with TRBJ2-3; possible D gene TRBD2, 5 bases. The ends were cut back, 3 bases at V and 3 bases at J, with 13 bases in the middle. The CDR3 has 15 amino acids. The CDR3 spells CASSFGGTDTDTQYF. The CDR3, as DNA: TGTGCCAGCAGTTTTGGAGGAACAGATACAGATACGCAGTATTTT.

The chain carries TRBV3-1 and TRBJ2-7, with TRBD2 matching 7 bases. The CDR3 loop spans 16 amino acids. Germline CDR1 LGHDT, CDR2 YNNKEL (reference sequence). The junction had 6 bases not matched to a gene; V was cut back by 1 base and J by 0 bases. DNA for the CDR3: TGTGCCAGCAGCCAAGGGGGGGTAGCGGGCTCCTACGAGCAGTACTTC. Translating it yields CASSQGGVAGSYEQYF.

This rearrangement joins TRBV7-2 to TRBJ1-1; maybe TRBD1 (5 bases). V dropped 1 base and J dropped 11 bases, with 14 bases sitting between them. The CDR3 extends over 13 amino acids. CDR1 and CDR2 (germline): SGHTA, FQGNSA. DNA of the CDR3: TGTGCCAGCAGCTTAGGGGGGGATCGGTCGGCTTTCTTT. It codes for CASSLGGDRSAFF.

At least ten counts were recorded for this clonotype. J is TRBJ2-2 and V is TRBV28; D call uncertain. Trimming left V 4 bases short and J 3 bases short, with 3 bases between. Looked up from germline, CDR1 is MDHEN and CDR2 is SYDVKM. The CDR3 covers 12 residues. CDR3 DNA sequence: TGTGCCAGCAGTTGGGACACCGGGGAGCTGTTTTTT. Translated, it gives CASSWDTGELFF.